This T cell receptor beta chain was profiled in a study of T cells in Graves' hyperthyroidism and ophthalmopathy. Hyperthyroidism of Graves' type that showed no ophthalmopathy progression within 18 months was stable. Extraction of PBMCs used 8 to 10 ml of fresh peripheral blood. RNA transcripts provided the source from which TCR beta CDR3 regions were amplified. Carried out on the TCR CDR3, a first-round RT-PCR used the HTBI primer set. Via MiXCR, TCRdb re-called the multiplex PCR reads, giving one row per CDR3 protein. The profile shows under 350,000 distinct CDR3 sequences, around a sixth of them singletons. Regarding the study as a whole: Ophthalmopathy, which appeared later, was predicted by the model a median around 6.5 months before onset.

To note about this clonotype: The antigen remains undetermined.

The sample comprised blood. This receptor was identified in a woman aged 45-65 years with Graves' hyperthyroidism.

The CDR3 nucleotides read TGTGCCAGTAGTGTCGGGACAGTGTCTGGAAACACCATATATTTT. It is translated as CASSVGTVSGNTIYF. The rearrangement uses TRBV19 and TRBJ1-3, with TRBD1 matching over 7 bases. Trimming removed 5 bases from V and 1 base from J; junction bases left unmatched: 5. Germline V gives CDR1 LNHDA, CDR2 SQIVND (reference sequence). The CDR3 consists of 15 residues.